The 9 T cell receptor beta chains below were found in one sample sequenced in a study of cytomegalovirus exposure and HLA in healthy donors. This table comes from immunoSEQ multiplex PCR, and its TCRdb copy is limited to in-frame clones, with some not included. The data show about 280,000 clones, around 87% seen once. Sequenced sample: PBMCs. These receptors all stem from a woman in her late teens or twenties in good health and CMV-seronegative.

The chain is built from TRBV28 and TRBJ1-5, with TRBD1 as a possible D gene (6 bases). This CDR3 spans 16 amino acids. Trimming took off 7 bases at V and 0 bases at J, with 16 bases between the two ends. Per germline, CDR1 MDHEN and CDR2 SYDVKM. The CDR3 spells CASTEPQGHSNQPQHF. The CDR3 coding sequence is TGTGCCAGCACAGAACCTCAGGGACATAGCAATCAGCCCCAGCATTTT.

This chain links TRBV28 with TRBJ1-1; no reliable D call. Per germline, CDR1 MDHEN and CDR2 SYDVKM. V lost 5 bases and J lost 13, with 11 bases in between. The CDR3 covers 10 residues. The CDR3 DNA follows: TGTGCCAGCAGTGCTTACGGGTATTTCTTT. This translates into CASSAYGYFF.

The V call is TRBV28, the J call TRBJ2-2; a possible D gene is TRBD2 (6 bases). The CDR3 has 15 residues. The V gene lost 6 bases and the J gene lost 5 bases, with 16 bases spanning the gap. Germline-derived CDR1 and CDR2 are MDHEN and SYDVKM. CDR3: CASRHNRGWTGELFF. DNA of the CDR3: TGTGCCAGCAGACATAACCGGGGGTGGACCGGGGAGCTGTTTTTT.

The chain has TRBV7-2 and TRBJ2-2, with TRBD2 matching over 16 bases. The germline V gene encodes CDR1 SGHTA and CDR2 FQGNSA. The CDR3 runs to 15 residues. Unmatched junction bases numbered 2, after V lost 7 bases and J lost 6 bases. CDR3 loop: CASTGLAGGPGELFF. CDR3 DNA: TGTGCCAGCACGGGACTAGCGGGAGGGCCCGGGGAGCTGTTTTTT.

The chain is built from TRBV5-1 and TRBJ1-1; D gene uncertain. This CDR3 has 15 residues. V dropped 4 bases and J dropped 6 bases, with 19 bases sitting between them. Germline V lookup: CDR1 SGHRS, CDR2 YFSETQ. The DNA for the CDR3 is TGCGCCAGCAGCCCGAACGGGGAGGATCGGGCTGAAGCTTTCTTT. Amino acids: CASSPNGEDRAEAFF.

In this sample, this clone turned up a few times. The V gene is TRBV2, the J gene TRBJ1-5; D may be TRBD1 (6 bases). V was cut by 5 bases and J by 3 bases, with 8 bases left in between. The germline CDR1 and CDR2 sequences are SNHLY and FYNNEI. This CDR3 is 13 amino acids long. The CDR3 loop is CASSRDNNQPQHF. DNA of the CDR3: TGTGCCAGCAGTCGGGACAACAATCAGCCCCAGCATTTT.

The rearrangement joins TRBV28 to TRBJ1-1; D remains unclear. V was clipped by 7 bases and J by 3 bases, with 6 bases between them. Germline CDR1 and CDR2: MDHEN and SYDVKM. The CDR3 length is 11 residues. CDR3 sequence: CASTKYTEAFF. CDR3 bases: TGTGCCAGCACTAAATACACTGAAGCTTTCTTT.

V usage is TRBV7-9 and J usage is TRBJ2-7; 12 bases are shared with TRBD2. The CDR3 length is 15 residues. The V gene's germline CDR1 is SEHNR and CDR2 FQNEAQ (reference sequence). J was trimmed by 7 bases and V by 4 bases; bases with no gene match: 8. CDR3 nucleotide sequence: TGTGCCAGCAGCTCCCCGACTAGCGGGAGTGGGGAGCAGTACTTC. Translating it yields CASSSPTSGSGEQYF.

The chain employs TRBV27 and TRBJ2-7; 11 bases are a match to TRBD2. The length of the CDR3 is 14 residues. Germline-derived CDR1 and CDR2 are MNHEY and SMNVEV (reference sequence). V lost 6 bases to trimming and J lost 4 bases; unmatched junction nucleotides: 5. CDR3 residues: CASRLAGAGYEQYF. In nucleotides, the CDR3 is TGTGCCAGCAGACTAGCGGGAGCAGGGTACGAGCAGTACTTC.